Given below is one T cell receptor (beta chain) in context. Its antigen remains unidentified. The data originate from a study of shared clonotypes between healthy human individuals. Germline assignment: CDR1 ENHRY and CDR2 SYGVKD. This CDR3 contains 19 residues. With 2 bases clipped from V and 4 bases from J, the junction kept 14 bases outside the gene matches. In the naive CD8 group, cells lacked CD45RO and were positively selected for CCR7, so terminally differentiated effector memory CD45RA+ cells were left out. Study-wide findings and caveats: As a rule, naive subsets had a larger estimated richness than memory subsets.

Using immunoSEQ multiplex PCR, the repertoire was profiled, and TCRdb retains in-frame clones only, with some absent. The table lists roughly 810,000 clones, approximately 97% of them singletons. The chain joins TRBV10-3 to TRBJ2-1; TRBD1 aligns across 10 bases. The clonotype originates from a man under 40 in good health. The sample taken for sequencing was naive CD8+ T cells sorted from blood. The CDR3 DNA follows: TGTGCCATCAGTGAGGGGACAGGGGCTAGCGGGCCCTCTTACAATGAGCAGTTCTTC. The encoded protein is CAISEGTGASGPSYNEQFF.